A selection of T cell receptor beta chains follows, all from one sample in a study of post-analysis software for immune sequencing data. TCRdb re-derived calls from the PCR reads in MiXCR, one entry per CDR3 protein. Among some 700,000 distinct CDR3 sequences, roughly three fifths were seen once, and the ten largest hold about 11%. Material for sequencing was blood. These TCRs come from a girl aged 2 to 10 with multiple sclerosis. The CDR3 runs from the conserved cysteine through the conserved F or W. D genes are given only for firm matches. A row's size may be missing; if present it is once, few, many or a size class.

D gene	V gene	J gene	CDR3 length	clone size	CDR3 DNA	CDR3 protein
.	TRBV7-9	TRBJ2-7	14	.	TGTGCCAGCAGCTTAGTTTTGGACCCCTACGAGCAGTACTTC	CASSLVLDPYEQYF
TRBD1	TRBV20-1	TRBJ2-7	14	.	TGCAGTGCGGGGGGGACAGGGGTTTCCAACGAGCAGTACTTC	CSAGGTGVSNEQYF
.	TRBV29-1	TRBJ2-5	13	.	TGCAGCGTTGACGGGGTTGACTTGGAGACCCAGTACTTC	CSVDGVDLETQYF
TRBD1	TRBV5-1	TRBJ1-1	17	.	TGCGCCAGCAGCTTGGTGGGCAGGGGGCTAGGGAACACTGAAGCTTTCTTT	CASSLVGRGLGNTEAFF
.	TRBV20-1	TRBJ1-1	14	.	TGCAGTGCTTCCCCCCGGGCCCTTCGTCCTGAAGCTTTCTTT	CSASPRALRPEAFF
.	TRBV5-6	TRBJ2-7	14	.	TGTGCCAGCAGCTTGTACGGGATCGCCTACGAGCAGTACTTC	CASSLYGIAYEQYF
TRBD2	TRBV5-5	TRBJ2-5	16	.	TGTGCCAGCCTGGTATACCGCGGGGGGACCGGGGAGACCCAGTACTTC	CASLVYRGGTGETQYF
.	TRBV20-1	TRBJ2-5	14	.	TGCAGTGCTCGCCCGGGACTCCAACAAGAGACCCAGTACTTC	CSARPGLQQETQYF
.	TRBV4-1	TRBJ2-7	16	many	TGCGCCAGCAGCCAACTAGGCTTAAGTGGGTCCCGCGAGCAGTACTTC	CASSQLGLSGSREQYF
.	TRBV20-1	TRBJ1-2	12	few	TGTAGTGTCCTCCAAGGGGTCTATGGCTACACCTTC	CSVLQGVYGYTF
TRBD2	TRBV29-1	TRBJ2-5	14	once	TGCAGCGTTGACAGGCGGGGGACCCAAGAGACCCAGTACTTC	CSVDRRGTQETQYF
.	TRBV10-3	TRBJ2-7	15	.	TGTGCCATCAGTGAGTCACGGAACAGGGCTTACGAGCAGTACTTC	CAISESRNRAYEQYF
.	TRBV2	TRBJ2-7	14	.	TGTGCCAGCAGTGAAACCAGGGTCTCCTACGAGCAGTACTTC	CASSETRVSYEQYF
TRBD1	TRBV11-2	TRBJ1-4	18	.	TGTGCCAGCAGCTCGAGGACAGGGGCAATTGCAACTAATGAAAAACTGTTTTTT	CASSSRTGAIATNEKLFF
TRBD1	TRBV10-3	TRBJ2-5	13	once	TGTGCCGTCAGACAGGGGAAGCTAGAGACCCAGTACTTC	CAVRQGKLETQYF
.	TRBV7-3	TRBJ2-7	13	few	TGTGCCAGCAGCTTAACCGGAGGAAGGGAGCAGTACTTC	CASSLTGGREQYF
.	TRBV4-1	TRBJ2-4	16	.	TGCGCCAGCAGCCAAAGCAGGACCCAGGGCGAAAACATTCAGTACTTC	CASSQSRTQGENIQYF
TRBD2	TRBV6-4	TRBJ2-5	14	few	TGTGCCAGCAGTCCCGGGGGGATTCAAGAGACCCAGTACTTC	CASSPGGIQETQYF
TRBD2	TRBV3-1	TRBJ2-1	14	.	TGTGCCAGCAGCCACCGCGGGAGAAGCAATGAGCAGTTCTTC	CASSHRGRSNEQFF
.	TRBV14	TRBJ2-7	13	.	TGTGCCAGCAGCCAATTAGCCTCCTACGAGCAGTACTTC	CASSQLASYEQYF
.	TRBV20-1	TRBJ2-1	15	once	TGCAGCGCTAGAGGAGCCGACAGCCCCTACAATGAGCAGTTCTTC	CSARGADSPYNEQFF
TRBD2	TRBV7-2	TRBJ2-3	17	few	TGTGCCAGCAGCTTAGGCGGACTAGCGGGACACACAGATACGCAGTATTTT	CASSLGGLAGHTDTQYF
.	TRBV3-1	TRBJ2-3	15	.	TGTGCCAGCAGCCCCTACGGGCGTCAGGCAGATACGCAGTATTTT	CASSPYGRQADTQYF
.	TRBV5-1	TRBJ2-7	15	.	TGTGCCAGCAGCTTAGGTGGGAGCCGCTCCTACGAGCAGTACTTC	CASSLGGSRSYEQYF
TRBD1	TRBV20-1	TRBJ1-2	11	.	TGCAGTGCTAGGACAGGGAGTGGCTACACCTTC	CSARTGSGYTF
TRBD1	TRBV20-1	TRBJ2-1	16	.	TGCAGTGCTAGATCGGTTTCAGGGGGCGTGGGTAATGAGCAGTTCTTC	CSARSVSGGVGNEQFF
.	TRBV7-3	TRBJ2-1	14	.	TGTGCCAGCAGCCCCGGAGGTAACCACAATGAGCAGTTCTTC	CASSPGGNHNEQFF
.	TRBV12-3/TRBV12-4	TRBJ1-4	15	once	TGTGCCAGCGGCGCCGGGGTAACAACTAATGAAAAACTGTTTTTT	CASGAGVTTNEKLFF
TRBD1	TRBV5-1	TRBJ1-1	15	.	TGCGCCAGCAGCTTACCGGGACAGATGAACACTGAAGCTTTCTTT	CASSLPGQMNTEAFF
TRBD2	TRBV27	TRBJ2-5	16	.	TGTGCCAGCAGTTTAGTGACTAGCGGATACCAAGAGACCCAGTACTTC	CASSLVTSGYQETQYF
TRBD2	TRBV7-2	TRBJ2-3	16	.	TGTGCCAGCAGCCTGCGGGATCTAGCGGCGGCAGATACGCAGTATTTT	CASSLRDLAAADTQYF
.	TRBV7-9	TRBJ2-5	14	few	TGTGCCAGCAGCGTAAGACAGGGAGGGGAGACCCAGTACTTC	CASSVRQGGETQYF
.	TRBV6-1	TRBJ2-1	12	.	TGTGCCAGCAGTTGGGAAAACAATGAGCAGTTCTTC	CASSWENNEQFF
.	TRBV6-1	TRBJ1-5	13	few	TGTGCCAGCGCCGGGGGCAGCAATCAGCCCCAGCATTTT	CASAGGSNQPQHF
TRBD1	TRBV14	TRBJ2-7	15	.	TGTGCCAGCAGCCAAGTCGGACAGGGTTTCTACGAGCAGTACTTC	CASSQVGQGFYEQYF
TRBD1	TRBV2	TRBJ2-1	15	.	TGTGCCAGCAGTGAACGGACAGGGCACTACAATGAGCAGTTCTTC	CASSERTGHYNEQFF
TRBD2	TRBV20-1	TRBJ2-7	17	few	TGCAGTGCTAGAGTCCCCCGGACTAGCGGGCAACCCTACGAGCAGTACTTC	CSARVPRTSGQPYEQYF
.	TRBV20-1	TRBJ2-7	14	.	TGCAGTGCCACGTGGGCGAGGAGCTCCTACGAGCAGTACTTC	CSATWARSSYEQYF
.	TRBV10-2	TRBJ1-5	16	.	TGCGCCAGCAGCCAGCAGGGAACGGGGAACAATCAGCCCCAGCATTTT	CASSQQGTGNNQPQHF
.	TRBV29-1	TRBJ2-1	12	.	TGCAGCGTTGGTAGGGGGAGTGATGAGCAGTTCTTC	CSVGRGSDEQFF
.	TRBV15	TRBJ2-1	14	.	TGTGCCACCATTCCAGGGGGGGGGAGCAATGAGCAGTTCTTC	CATIPGGGSNEQFF
TRBD2	TRBV20-1	TRBJ2-3	16	few	TGCAGTGCTCGGAACGGGACTAGCAGATTCACAGATACGCAGTATTTT	CSARNGTSRFTDTQYF
.	TRBV7-9	TRBJ2-3	14	.	TGTGCCAGCAGCTCCCCTGCGGTCACAGATACGCAGTATTTT	CASSSPAVTDTQYF
.	TRBV12-3/TRBV12-4	TRBJ1-5	15	few	TGTGCCAGCAGTCCACAGGGTGGACTCAATCAGCCCCAGCATTTT	CASSPQGGLNQPQHF
.	TRBV5-1	TRBJ2-5	14	.	TGCGCCAGCAGCTCAGGACCGTCCCAAGAGACCCGGTACTTC	CASSSGPSQETRYF
.	TRBV12-3/TRBV12-4	TRBJ2-4	16	.	TGTGCCAGCAGTTCCTCTCCCCTAACCCCGGCGGAGGAGCAGTACTTC	CASSSSPLTPAEEQYF
TRBD2	TRBV4-1	TRBJ2-7	14	.	TGCGCCAGCAGCCAGAGCGGGGGAACCTACGAGCAGTACTTC	CASSQSGGTYEQYF
.	TRBV25-1	TRBJ2-2	14	.	TGTGCCAGCAGTAAAGGGTCGTCAACCGGGGAGCTGTTTTTT	CASSKGSSTGELFF
.	TRBV7-8	TRBJ2-7	17	.	TGTGCCAGCAGCTCCGTCCACGGATCTGGGTCCCCCTACGAGCAGTACTTC	CASSSVHGSGSPYEQYF
.	TRBV12-3/TRBV12-4	TRBJ1-6	12	few	TGTGCCAGCAGTAGGTTAAATTCACCCCTCCACTTT	CASSRLNSPLHF
.	TRBV7-9	TRBJ2-5	13	.	TGTGCCAGCAGCCCAAGACGGGGCTACGGGCAGTACTTC	CASSPRRGYGQYF
.	TRBV29-1	TRBJ2-3	12	.	TGCAGCGTTGAAGCCGGAAGAGATACGCAGTATTTT	CSVEAGRDTQYF
.	TRBV6-5	TRBJ1-2	13	.	TGTGCCAGCAGTCAGGGTGAACACTATGGCTACACCTTC	CASSQGEHYGYTF
.	TRBV6-2/TRBV6-3	TRBJ2-7	15	.	TGTGCCAGCAGTTACAGCCCTAGGGAAGATTACGAGCAGTACTTC	CASSYSPREDYEQYF
.	TRBV11-2	TRBJ1-5	14	.	TGTGCCAGCAGCTTAGATTCAGGGTCCCAGACCCAGCATTTT	CASSLDSGSQTQHF
TRBD2	TRBV7-2	TRBJ2-1	17	.	TGTGCCAGCAGCTCGACTAGCGGGGGGGCGTCCTACAATGAGCAGTTCTTC	CASSSTSGGASYNEQFF
.	TRBV7-3	TRBJ2-3	13	few	TGTGCCAGCAGCTTATACCCTCCAGATACGCAGTATTTT	CASSLYPPDTQYF
TRBD1	TRBV20-1	TRBJ1-2	16	few	TGCAGTGCTAGAGATCAAGGGGGCGCGATCTACTATGGCTACACCTTC	CSARDQGGAIYYGYTF
.	TRBV6-6	TRBJ2-7	14	once	TGTGCCAGCAGTTACGGTCCAGGGCCGGTCGAGCAGTACTTC	CASSYGPGPVEQYF
TRBD2	TRBV11-2	TRBJ2-4	17	.	TGTGCCAGCAGCTCCAGAGCGGGGGTGCTAGCCAAAAACATTCAGTACTTC	CASSSRAGVLAKNIQYF